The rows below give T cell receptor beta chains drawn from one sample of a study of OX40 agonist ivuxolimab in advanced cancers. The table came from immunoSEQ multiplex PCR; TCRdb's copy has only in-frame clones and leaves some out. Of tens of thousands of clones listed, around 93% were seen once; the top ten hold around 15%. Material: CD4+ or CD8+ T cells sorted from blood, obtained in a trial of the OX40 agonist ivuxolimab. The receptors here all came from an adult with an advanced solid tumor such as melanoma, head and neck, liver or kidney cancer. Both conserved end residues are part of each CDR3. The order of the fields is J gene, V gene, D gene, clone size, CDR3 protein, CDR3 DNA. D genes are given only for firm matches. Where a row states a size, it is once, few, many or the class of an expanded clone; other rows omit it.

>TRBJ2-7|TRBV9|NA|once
CASSVGGGRPYEQYF
TGTGCCAGCAGCGTAGGTGGGGGGAGGCCCTACGAGCAGTACTTC
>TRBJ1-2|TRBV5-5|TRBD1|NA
CASSSGTGGDGYTF
TGTGCCAGCAGCTCCGGGACAGGGGGTGATGGCTACACCTTC
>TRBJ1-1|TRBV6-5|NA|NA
CASSWSGREAFF
TGTGCCAGCAGTTGGTCGGGGCGTGAAGCTTTCTTT
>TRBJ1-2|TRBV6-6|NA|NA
CASSLPGLRPYGYTF
TGTGCCAGCAGTTTACCGGGTCTCAGACCCTATGGCTACACCTTC
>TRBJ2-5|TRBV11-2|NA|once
CASSLAGRTKETQYF
TGTGCCAGCAGCTTAGCGGGACGAACTAAAGAGACCCAGTACTTC
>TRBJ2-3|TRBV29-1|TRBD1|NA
CSVAGTGASTDTQYF
TGCAGCGTCGCCGGGACAGGAGCTAGCACAGATACGCAGTATTTT
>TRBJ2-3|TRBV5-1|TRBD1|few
CASSGDSRDTQYF
TGCGCCAGCAGTGGGGACAGCCGAGATACGCAGTATTTT
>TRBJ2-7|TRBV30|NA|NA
CAWSVWGNEQYF
TGTGCCTGGAGTGTATGGGGGAACGAGCAGTACTTC
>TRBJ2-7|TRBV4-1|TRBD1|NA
CASSQDRQGYEQYF
TGCGCCAGCAGCCAGGACCGACAGGGCTACGAGCAGTACTTC
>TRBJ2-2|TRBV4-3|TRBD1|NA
CASSQDLGTDTGELFF
TGCGCCAGCAGCCAAGACTTGGGGACAGACACCGGGGAGCTGTTTTTT
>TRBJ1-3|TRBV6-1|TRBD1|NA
CASGTDSGNTIYF
TGTGCCAGCGGGACAGACTCTGGAAACACCATATATTTT
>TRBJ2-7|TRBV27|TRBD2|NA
CASSSRTSGTYEQYF
TGTGCCAGCAGTTCTCGGACTAGCGGAACCTACGAGCAGTACTTC
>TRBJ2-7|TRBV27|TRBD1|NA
CASTEHQGAYEQYF
TGTGCCAGCACCGAACATCAGGGGGCTTACGAGCAGTACTTC
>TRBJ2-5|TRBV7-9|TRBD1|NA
CASSPPDRWETQYF
TGTGCCAGCAGCCCCCCGGACAGGTGGGAGACCCAGTACTTC
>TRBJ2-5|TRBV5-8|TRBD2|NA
CASSFLAGGQETQYF
TGTGCCAGCAGCTTCCTAGCGGGAGGCCAAGAGACCCAGTACTTC
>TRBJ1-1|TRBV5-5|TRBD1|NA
CASSAGQGNLNTEAFF
TGTGCCAGCAGCGCGGGACAGGGTAATCTGAACACTGAAGCTTTCTTT
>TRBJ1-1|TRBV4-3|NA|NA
CASSQDERGYTEAFF
TGCGCCAGCAGCCAAGATGAAAGGGGGTACACTGAAGCTTTCTTT
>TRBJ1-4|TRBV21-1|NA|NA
CASSSLGQGVEKLFF
TGTGCCAGCAGCAGTTTAGGACAGGGGGTTGAAAAACTGTTTTTT
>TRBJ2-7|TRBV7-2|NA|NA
CASSQSQLYEQYF
TGTGCCAGCAGTCAATCACAACTCTACGAGCAGTACTTC
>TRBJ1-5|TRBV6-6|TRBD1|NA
CASSPVDRGHSQPQHF
TGTGCCAGCAGTCCTGTAGACAGGGGGCATAGTCAGCCCCAGCATTTT
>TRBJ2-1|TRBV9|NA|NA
CASSVGGGMNNEQFF
TGTGCCAGCAGCGTAGGTGGAGGGATGAACAATGAGCAGTTCTTC
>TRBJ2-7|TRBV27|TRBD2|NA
CASSWASGAYEQYF
TGTGCCAGCAGTTGGGCTAGCGGGGCTTACGAGCAGTACTTC
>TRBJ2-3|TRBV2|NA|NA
CASSAGTYYREIGDTQYF
TGTGCCAGCAGTGCCGGAACCTATTACCGGGAGATTGGAGATACGCAGTATTTT
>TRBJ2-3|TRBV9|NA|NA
CASSPSQGFPGTDTQYF
TGTGCCAGCAGCCCCTCACAGGGTTTCCCAGGCACAGATACGCAGTATTTT
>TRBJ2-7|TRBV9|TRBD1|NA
CASSARTGSYEQYF
TGTGCCAGCAGCGCTCGGACAGGCTCTTACGAGCAGTACTTC
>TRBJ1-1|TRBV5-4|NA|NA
CASSLYAGEAEAFF
TGTGCCAGCAGCTTGTACGCGGGGGAGGCTGAAGCTTTCTTT
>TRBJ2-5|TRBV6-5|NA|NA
CASSYGGGSETQYF
TGTGCCAGCAGTTACGGAGGGGGGTCAGAGACCCAGTACTTC
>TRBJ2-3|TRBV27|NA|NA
CASSLLRSDTQYF
TGTGCCAGCAGTTTATTGAGGTCAGATACGCAGTATTTT
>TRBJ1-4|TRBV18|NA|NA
CASSPSGVREKLFF
TGTGCCAGCTCACCCTCGGGGGTGAGGGAAAAACTGTTTTTT
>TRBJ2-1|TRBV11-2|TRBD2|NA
CASSHKAGISYNEQFF
TGTGCCAGCAGCCACAAAGCGGGGATCTCCTACAATGAGCAGTTCTTC
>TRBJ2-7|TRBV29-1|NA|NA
CSVEGGASSYEQYF
TGCAGCGTTGAAGGGGGGGCCTCCTCCTACGAGCAGTACTTC
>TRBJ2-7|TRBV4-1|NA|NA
CASSHLEGVPYEQYF
TGCGCCAGCAGCCATTTGGAAGGGGTGCCCTACGAGCAGTACTTC
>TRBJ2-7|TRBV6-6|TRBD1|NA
CASRARQGILVEQYF
TGTGCCAGCAGGGCTAGACAGGGGATACTTGTCGAGCAGTACTTC
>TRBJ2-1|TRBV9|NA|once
CASSVEGNSYNEQFF
TGTGCCAGCAGCGTAGAGGGTAACTCCTACAATGAGCAGTTCTTC
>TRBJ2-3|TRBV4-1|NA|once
CASSQDWRNTDTQYF
TGCGCCAGCAGCCAAGATTGGCGGAACACAGATACGCAGTATTTT
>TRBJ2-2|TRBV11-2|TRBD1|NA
CASSPTGYTGELFF
TGTGCCAGCAGCCCGACAGGGTACACCGGGGAGCTGTTTTTT
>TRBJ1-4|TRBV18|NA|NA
CASSPSRGLGNEKLFF
TGTGCCAGCTCACCGAGCCGGGGGCTCGGCAATGAAAAACTGTTTTTT
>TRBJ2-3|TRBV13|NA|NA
CASSLYTREWLDTQYF
TGTGCCAGCAGCTTATATACCAGGGAATGGTTGGATACGCAGTATTTT
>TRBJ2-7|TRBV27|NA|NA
CASSTLSYEQYF
TGTGCCAGCTCCACCCTCTCCTACGAGCAGTACTTC
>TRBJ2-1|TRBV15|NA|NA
CATSRDIIGGNSYNEQFF
TGTGCCACCAGCAGAGATATTATTGGCGGGAACTCCTACAATGAGCAGTTCTTC
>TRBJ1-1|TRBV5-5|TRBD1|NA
CASRLPGGTEAFF
TGTGCCAGCCGACTCCCAGGGGGGACTGAAGCTTTCTTT
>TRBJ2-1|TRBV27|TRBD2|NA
CASRLAGKHRIDNEQFF
TGTGCCAGCAGGCTAGCGGGAAAACACCGTATTGACAATGAGCAGTTCTTC
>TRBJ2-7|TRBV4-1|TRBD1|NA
CASSLTGTGPSYEQYF
TGCGCCAGCAGCCTTACCGGGACAGGTCCTTCCTACGAGCAGTACTTC
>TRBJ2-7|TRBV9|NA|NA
CASSVGDFTYEQYF
TGTGCCAGCAGCGTCGGGGACTTCACCTACGAGCAGTACTTC
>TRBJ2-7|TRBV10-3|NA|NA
CAISDLTPGNPYEQYF
TGTGCCATCAGTGATTTAACCCCAGGGAATCCCTACGAGCAGTACTTC
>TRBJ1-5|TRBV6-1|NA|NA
CASSSRDLVGKGQHF
TGTGCCAGCAGTTCCCGGGACCTCGTCGGTAAGGGCCAGCATTTT
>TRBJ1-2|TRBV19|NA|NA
CASSIGGAIGYTF
TGTGCCAGTAGTATAGGGGGCGCGATCGGCTACACCTTC